This T cell receptor (beta chain) emerged from a study of blood T cell repertoires in COVID-19. Generated by immunoSEQ multiplex PCR, the TCRdb table keeps only in-frame clones and is missing some. The data contain around 240,000 clones, 84% of them singletons. CDR1 is SEHNR, CDR2 FQNEAQ, per germline (reference sequence). The CDR3 extends over 16 amino acids. V lost 5 bases, J lost 4 bases, and 5 bases stayed unmatched. The TCR was taken from a middle-aged woman who had recovered from COVID-19. The specimen was peripheral blood. This chain links TRBV7-9 with TRBJ1-4; TRBD1 aligns across 12 bases. For the CDR3, the DNA is TGTGCCAGCAGCGGGGACAGGGGGCAAATTAATGAAAAACTGTTTTTT. Residues: CASSGDRGQINEKLFF. The full variable domain, completed using reference TRBV7-9 and TRBJ1-4, is DTGVSQNPRHKITKRGQNVTFRCDPISEHNRLYWYRQTLGQGPEFLTYFQNEAQLEKSRLLSDRFSAERPKGSFSTLEIQRTEQGDSAMYLCASSGDRGQINEKLFFGSGTQLSVL.